This TCR beta chain originates from a study of shared T cell receptors in the human thymus. This table comes from immunoSEQ multiplex PCR, and its TCRdb copy is limited to in-frame clones, with some not included. The sample includes about 610,000 clones, 88% seen only once; the top ten take 0.0095% to 0.013%. The ends lost 2 bases at V and 2 bases at J; junction bases unmatched: 6. The CDR3 covers 17 residues. CDR1 SGHTA and CDR2 FQGNSA come from the germline V gene. The same data also went into a second study, on human thymus T cells. That paper adds: Thymic samples were excised during corrective heart operations.

The specimen sequenced was thymocytes. The source of this sequence is a boy younger than two with a congenital heart defect. The chain combines TRBV7-2 with TRBJ2-2; 9 bases align to TRBD1. Here the CDR3 reads CASSLRPGQGNTGELFF. CDR3 DNA sequence: TGTGCCAGCAGCTTAAGGCCGGGACAGGGAAACACCGGGGAGCTGTTTTTT.